The text below deals with one T cell receptor (beta chain). Its antigen is unknown. This sample was included in a study of cytomegalovirus exposure and HLA in healthy donors. Germline CDR1 is SGHRS and CDR2 is YFSETQ. CDR3 length equals 13 residues. The V gene lost 3 bases and the J gene lost 5 bases, with 11 bases spanning the gap. Clones were read by immunoSEQ multiplex PCR, and TCRdb kept only the in-frame ones, dropping some. This sample has around 250,000 clones; around 91% occur once, and the top ten carry roughly 0.4%. Findings and limits, study-wide: In vitro testing confirmed a few CMV-associated chains as specific for CMV antigens.

Sequenced material: PBMCs. The TCR sequence derives from a woman aged 18 to 35 in good health and CMV-seronegative. This chain connects TRBV5-1 to TRBJ2-5; weak D call: TRBD1 (5 bases). The CDR3 is CASSWGLSETQYF. As DNA, the CDR3 is TGCGCCAGCAGCTGGGGCCTCTCGGAGACCCAGTACTTC.